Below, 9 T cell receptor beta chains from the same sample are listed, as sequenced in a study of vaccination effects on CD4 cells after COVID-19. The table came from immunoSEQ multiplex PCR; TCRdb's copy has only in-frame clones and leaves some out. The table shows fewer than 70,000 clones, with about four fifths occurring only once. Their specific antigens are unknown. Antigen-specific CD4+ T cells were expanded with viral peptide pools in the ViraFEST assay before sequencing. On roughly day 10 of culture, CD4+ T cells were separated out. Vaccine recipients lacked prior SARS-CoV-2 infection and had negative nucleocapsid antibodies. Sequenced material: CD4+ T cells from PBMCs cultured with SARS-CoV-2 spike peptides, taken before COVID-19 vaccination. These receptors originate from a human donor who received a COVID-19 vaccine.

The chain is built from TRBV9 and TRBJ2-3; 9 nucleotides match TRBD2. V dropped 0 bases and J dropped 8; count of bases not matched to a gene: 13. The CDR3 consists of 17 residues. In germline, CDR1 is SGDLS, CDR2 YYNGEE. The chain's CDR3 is CASSVGGVAGAAGTQYF. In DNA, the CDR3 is TGTGCCAGCAGCGTAGGGGGCGTAGCGGGGGCGGCAGGTACGCAGTATTTT.

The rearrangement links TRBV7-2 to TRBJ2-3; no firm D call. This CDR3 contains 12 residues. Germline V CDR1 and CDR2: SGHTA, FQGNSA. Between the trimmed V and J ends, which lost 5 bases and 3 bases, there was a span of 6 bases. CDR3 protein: CASSPPTDTQYF. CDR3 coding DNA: TGTGCCAGCAGCCCACCGACAGATACGCAGTATTTT.

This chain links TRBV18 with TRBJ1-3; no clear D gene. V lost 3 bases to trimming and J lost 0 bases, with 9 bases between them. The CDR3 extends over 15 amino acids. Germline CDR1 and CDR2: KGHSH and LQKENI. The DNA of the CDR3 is TGTGCCAGCTCACCGGTGCAGAGCTCTGGAAACACCATATATTTT. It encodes CASSPVQSSGNTIYF. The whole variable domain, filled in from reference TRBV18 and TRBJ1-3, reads NAGVMQNPRHLVRRRGQEARLRCSPMKGHSHVYWYRQLPEEGLKFMVYLQKENIIDESGMPKERFSAEFPKEGPSILRIQQVVRGDSAAYFCASSPVQSSGNTIYFGEGSWLTVV.

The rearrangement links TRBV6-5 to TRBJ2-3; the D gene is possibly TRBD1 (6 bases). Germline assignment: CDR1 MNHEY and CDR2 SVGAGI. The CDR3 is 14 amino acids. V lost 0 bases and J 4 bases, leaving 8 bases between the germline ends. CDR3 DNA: TGTGCCAGCAGTTACTCGAGGGGGTCAGATACGCAGTATTTT. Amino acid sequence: CASSYSRGSDTQYF.

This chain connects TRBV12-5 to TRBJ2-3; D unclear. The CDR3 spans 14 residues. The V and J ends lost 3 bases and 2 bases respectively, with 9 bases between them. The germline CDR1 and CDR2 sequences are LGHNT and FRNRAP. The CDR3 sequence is CASGFGLLTDTQYF. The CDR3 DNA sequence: TGTGCTAGTGGTTTCGGTCTCCTCACAGATACGCAGTATTTT.

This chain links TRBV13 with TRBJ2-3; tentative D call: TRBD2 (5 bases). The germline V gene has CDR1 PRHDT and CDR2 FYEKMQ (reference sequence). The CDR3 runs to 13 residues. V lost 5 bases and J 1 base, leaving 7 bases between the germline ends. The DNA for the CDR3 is TGTGCCAGCAGCACTAGGGGCACAGATACGCAGTATTTT. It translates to CASSTRGTDTQYF.

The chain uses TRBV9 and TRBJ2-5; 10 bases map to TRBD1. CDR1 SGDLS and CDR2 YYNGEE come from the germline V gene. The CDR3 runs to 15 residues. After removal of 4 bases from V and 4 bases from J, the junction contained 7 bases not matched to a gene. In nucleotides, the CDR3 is TGTGCCAGCAGCCCTCGGGACAGGGGTTCAGAGACCCAGTACTTC. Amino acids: CASSPRDRGSETQYF.

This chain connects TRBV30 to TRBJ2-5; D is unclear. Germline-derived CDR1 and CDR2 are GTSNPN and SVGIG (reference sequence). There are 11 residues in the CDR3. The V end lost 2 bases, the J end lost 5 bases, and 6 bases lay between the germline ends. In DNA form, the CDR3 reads TGTGCCTGGAGTTGGGATGAGACCCAGTACTTC. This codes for CAWSWDETQYF.

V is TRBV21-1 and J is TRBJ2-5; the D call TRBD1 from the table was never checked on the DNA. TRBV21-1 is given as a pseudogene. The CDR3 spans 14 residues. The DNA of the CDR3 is TGTGCCGATTACGGGACAGAGACGCAAGAGACCCAGTACTTC. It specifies CADYGTETQETQYF.